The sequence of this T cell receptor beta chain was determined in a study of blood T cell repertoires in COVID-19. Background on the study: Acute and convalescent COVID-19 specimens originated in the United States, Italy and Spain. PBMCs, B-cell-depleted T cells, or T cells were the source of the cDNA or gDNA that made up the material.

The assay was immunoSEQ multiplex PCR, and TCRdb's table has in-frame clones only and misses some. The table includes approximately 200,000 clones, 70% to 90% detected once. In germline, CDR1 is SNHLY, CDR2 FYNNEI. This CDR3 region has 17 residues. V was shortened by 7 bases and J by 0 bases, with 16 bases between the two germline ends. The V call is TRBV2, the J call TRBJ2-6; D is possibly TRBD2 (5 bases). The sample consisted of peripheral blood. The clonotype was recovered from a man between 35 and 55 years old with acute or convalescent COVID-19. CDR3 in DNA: TGTGCCAGCAAACAGCGGACCCCTACCTCTGGGGCCAACGTCCTGACTTTC. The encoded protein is CASKQRTPTSGANVLTF.